The rows below give T cell receptor beta chains drawn from one sample of a study of Graves' ophthalmopathy and Graves' hyperthyroidism. MiXCR, run by TCRdb on the multiplex PCR reads, gives a single entry per CDR3 protein. The sample has 450,000 or so distinct CDR3 sequences, approximately 15% seen once. Material: blood. The source is a woman in her 30s with Graves' ophthalmopathy. Each CDR3 is given with its conserved first and last residue. The D gene is left open where the match is weak. A clone size is listed for some rows: how often the clone was seen (once, few, many), or a class if it is expanded.

cdr3_length: 16
clone_size: many
j_call: TRBJ1-2
v_call: TRBV5-1
d_call: TRBD1
cdr3_aa: CASSLEAGGSRYGYTF
cdr3_nt: TGCGCCAGCAGCTTGGAGGCAGGGGGCTCTCGCTATGGCTACACCTTC

cdr3_length: 15
clone_size: many
j_call: TRBJ2-5
v_call: TRBV11-2
d_call: TRBD1
cdr3_aa: CASSLETGDGQTQYF
cdr3_nt: TGTGCCAGCAGCTTAGAAACAGGGGATGGACAGACCCAGTACTTC

cdr3_length: 17
clone_size: many
j_call: TRBJ2-2
v_call: TRBV2
d_call: TRBD2
cdr3_aa: CASTMTSGGANTGELFF
cdr3_nt: TGTGCCAGCACTATGACTAGCGGGGGGGCGAACACCGGGGAGCTGTTTTTT

cdr3_length: 13
clone_size: -
j_call: TRBJ2-7
v_call: TRBV11-2
d_call: -
cdr3_aa: CASSLAAMYEQYF
cdr3_nt: TGTGCCAGCAGCTTGGCCGCGATGTACGAGCAGTACTTC

cdr3_length: 17
clone_size: many
j_call: TRBJ1-5
v_call: TRBV6-2/TRBV6-3
d_call: TRBD1
cdr3_aa: CASSAGQRLRGNQPQHF
cdr3_nt: TGTGCCAGCAGTGCGGGACAGCGCCTGAGGGGCAATCAGCCCCAGCATTTT

cdr3_length: 16
clone_size: -
j_call: TRBJ2-7
v_call: TRBV5-6
d_call: -
cdr3_aa: CASSLGGGTVSYEQYF
cdr3_nt: TGTGCCAGCAGCTTGGGTGGAGGGACAGTCTCCTACGAGCAGTACTTC

cdr3_length: 15
clone_size: -
j_call: TRBJ1-5
v_call: TRBV28
d_call: TRBD1
cdr3_aa: CASRAIGTGGQPQHF
cdr3_nt: TGTGCCAGCAGGGCCATCGGGACAGGCGGTCAGCCCCAGCATTTT

cdr3_length: 12
clone_size: many
j_call: TRBJ1-1
v_call: TRBV7-9
d_call: -
cdr3_aa: CASSLSRNEAFF
cdr3_nt: TGTGCCAGCAGCTTAAGCAGGAATGAAGCTTTCTTT

cdr3_length: 12
clone_size: few
j_call: TRBJ2-2
v_call: TRBV4-1
d_call: TRBD1
cdr3_aa: CASWTGSGELFF
cdr3_nt: TGCGCCAGCTGGACAGGGTCCGGGGAGCTGTTTTTT

cdr3_length: 12
clone_size: few
j_call: TRBJ1-5
v_call: TRBV28
d_call: TRBD1
cdr3_aa: CASGKGAQPQHF
cdr3_nt: TGTGCCAGCGGGAAGGGGGCTCAGCCCCAGCATTTT

cdr3_length: 11
clone_size: few
j_call: TRBJ1-1
v_call: TRBV19
d_call: -
cdr3_aa: CASSIGLEAFF
cdr3_nt: TGTGCCAGTAGTATCGGGCTTGAAGCTTTCTTT

cdr3_length: 12
clone_size: many
j_call: TRBJ1-1
v_call: TRBV6-4
d_call: -
cdr3_aa: CASRKKNTEAFF
cdr3_nt: TGTGCCAGCAGAAAGAAGAACACTGAAGCTTTCTTT

cdr3_length: 13
clone_size: many
j_call: TRBJ2-5
v_call: TRBV28
d_call: TRBD2
cdr3_aa: CASRQGLPGTQYF
cdr3_nt: TGTGCCAGCAGGCAGGGACTACCGGGGACCCAGTACTTC

cdr3_length: 17
clone_size: many
j_call: TRBJ2-4
v_call: TRBV24-1
d_call: -
cdr3_aa: CATSEPTRKETKNIQYF
cdr3_nt: TGTGCCACCAGTGAACCGACTCGAAAGGAGACCAAAAACATTCAGTACTTC

cdr3_length: 15
clone_size: many
j_call: TRBJ2-5
v_call: TRBV19
d_call: -
cdr3_aa: CASSIPTHHPETQYF
cdr3_nt: TGTGCCAGTAGTATTCCGACACACCATCCCGAGACCCAGTACTTC

cdr3_length: 15
clone_size: few
j_call: TRBJ1-1
v_call: TRBV5-5
d_call: TRBD1
cdr3_aa: CASSWGQGLDTEAFF
cdr3_nt: TGTGCCAGCAGCTGGGGACAGGGGTTAGACACTGAAGCTTTCTTT

cdr3_length: 15
clone_size: many
j_call: TRBJ2-7
v_call: TRBV25-1
d_call: TRBD1
cdr3_aa: CASRWGGTGWYEQYF
cdr3_nt: TGTGCCAGCAGATGGGGCGGGACAGGGTGGTACGAGCAGTACTTC

cdr3_length: 15
clone_size: many
j_call: TRBJ2-7
v_call: TRBV6-2/TRBV6-3
d_call: -
cdr3_aa: CASSYRGHGSYEQYF
cdr3_nt: TGTGCCAGCAGTTACCGAGGACACGGCTCCTACGAGCAGTACTTC

cdr3_length: 11
clone_size: many
j_call: TRBJ2-7
v_call: TRBV12-3/TRBV12-4
d_call: -
cdr3_aa: CASSLAREQYF
cdr3_nt: TGTGCCAGCAGTTTAGCGCGCGAGCAGTACTTC

cdr3_length: 13
clone_size: many
j_call: TRBJ1-2
v_call: TRBV27
d_call: -
cdr3_aa: CARDPGVVYGYTF
cdr3_nt: TGTGCCAGAGACCCCGGAGTAGTCTATGGCTACACCTTC

cdr3_length: 15
clone_size: many
j_call: TRBJ1-1
v_call: TRBV6-5
d_call: -
cdr3_aa: CASTDPTSRWTEAFF
cdr3_nt: TGTGCCAGCACCGACCCGACCTCGCGTTGGACTGAAGCTTTCTTT

cdr3_length: 15
clone_size: -
j_call: TRBJ2-7
v_call: TRBV6-2/TRBV6-3
d_call: TRBD1
cdr3_aa: CASSSNGDRAYEQYF
cdr3_nt: TGTGCCAGCAGTTCCAACGGGGACAGGGCCTACGAGCAGTACTTC

cdr3_length: 16
clone_size: many
j_call: TRBJ2-7
v_call: TRBV29-1
d_call: TRBD1
cdr3_aa: CSVEKGQGQVTYEQYF
cdr3_nt: TGCAGCGTTGAGAAGGGACAGGGCCAGGTTACCTACGAGCAGTACTTC

cdr3_length: 16
clone_size: -
j_call: TRBJ1-1
v_call: TRBV9
d_call: -
cdr3_aa: CASSGRDTPVDTEAFF
cdr3_nt: TGTGCCAGCAGCGGCCGGGACACCCCCGTCGACACTGAAGCTTTCTTT